The subject of this entry is one TCR beta chain. This record comes from a study of T cell clonotyping in hematopoietic cell transplantation. Background on the study: Pretransplant recipient samples were taken after cytoreduction.

Time point specified: recipient sample about 28 days before transplant, after cytoreduction. TCRdb's copy holds only in-frame clones and misses some; the assay was immunoSEQ multiplex PCR. The sample consists of 25,000 to 35,000 clones, around 70% of them appearing once. This clonotype originated in a man over 45 with myelodysplastic syndrome. Some clones in this sample may be carry-over from other donors' samples. The source was peripheral blood mononuclear cells, collected before stem cell transplant.

CDR3 nucleotide sequence: TGCGCCAGCAGCCAAAGACTAGCTGGGGTAGGGGATACGCAGTATTTT. It codes for CASSQRLAGVGDTQYF. This chain joins TRBV4-1 and TRBJ2-3; TRBD2 agrees at 7 bases. The V segment lost 2 bases and the J segment 6 bases; nucleotides outside the gene matches: 11. The germline V gene has CDR1 MGHRA and CDR2 YSYEKL. This CDR3 has 16 amino acids.